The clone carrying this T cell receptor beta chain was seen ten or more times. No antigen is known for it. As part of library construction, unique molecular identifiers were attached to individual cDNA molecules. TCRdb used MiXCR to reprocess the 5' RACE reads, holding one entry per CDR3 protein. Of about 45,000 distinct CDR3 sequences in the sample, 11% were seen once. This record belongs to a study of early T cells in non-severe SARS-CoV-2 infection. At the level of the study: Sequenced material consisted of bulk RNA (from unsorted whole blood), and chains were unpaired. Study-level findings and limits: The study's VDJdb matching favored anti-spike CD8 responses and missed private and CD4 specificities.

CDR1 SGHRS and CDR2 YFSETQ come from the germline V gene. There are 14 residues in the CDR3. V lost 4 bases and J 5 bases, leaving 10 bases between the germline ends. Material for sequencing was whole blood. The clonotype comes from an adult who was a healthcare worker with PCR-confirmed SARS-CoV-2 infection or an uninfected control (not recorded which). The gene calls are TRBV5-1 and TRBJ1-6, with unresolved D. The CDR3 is CASSPQTNNSPLHF. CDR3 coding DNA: TGCGCCAGCAGCCCGCAGACGAATAATTCACCCCTCCACTTT.